These 20 T cell receptor beta chains were sequenced from one sample in a study of CD4+ T cells in melanoma. Sequencing was performed with immunoSEQ multiplex PCR; in TCRdb, only in-frame clones are kept and a portion is missing. The sample has about 55,000 clones; about 72% are singletons. Sequencing was carried out using tumor tissue. These receptors were collected from a human donor with melanoma.

By share, this clone counts as medium-sized. The rearrangement joins TRBV9 to TRBJ1-1; possibly TRBD1 for D (6 bases). CDR1 is SGDLS and CDR2 is YYNGEE in the germline V gene. The CDR3 is 13 amino acids. V lost 5 bases and J 5 bases, leaving 13 bases between the germline ends. CDR3 in amino acids: CASSPQGKTEAFF. CDR3 bases: TGTGCCAGCAGTCCACAGGGAAAGACTGAAGCTTTCTTT. The full variable domain, in which reference TRBV9 and TRBJ1-1 provide the parts outside the CDR3, is DSGVTQTPKHLITATGQRVTLRCSPRSGDLSVYWYQQSLDQGLQFLIQYYNGEERAKGNILERFSAQQFPDLHSELNLSSLELGDSALYFCASSPQGKTEAFFGQGTRLTVV.

This chain uses TRBV27 with TRBJ1-6; D uncertain. Germline V CDR1 and CDR2: MNHEY, SMNVEV (reference sequence). Trimming pared 4 bases from V and 10 bases from J, leaving 11 bases between. The CDR3 consists of 13 residues. The CDR3 DNA reads as TGTGCCAGCAGTTCCACGGGTTACTCACCCCTCCACTTT. It yields the protein CASSSTGYSPLHF.

The chain carries TRBV4-1 and TRBJ2-4; TRBD1 aligns across 8 bases. V was pared by 0 bases and J by 0 bases, with 16 bases of the junction left unmatched. This CDR3 has 21 amino acids. Germline V CDR1 and CDR2: MGHRA, YSYEKL. The CDR3 region has the DNA TGCGCCAGCAGCCAAGACGCTCGAGACAGGGGTACAATTGTAGCCAAAAACATTCAGTACTTC. Protein product: CASSQDARDRGTIVAKNIQYF.

This clone has just a few counts. The rearrangement links TRBV2 to TRBJ1-2, with a weak D call TRBD1 (5 bases). V was clipped by 4 bases and J by 4 bases, with 13 bases between them. CDR1 is SNHLY, CDR2 FYNNEI, per germline. The CDR3 contains 14 residues. DNA for the CDR3: TGTGCCAGCAGTGTAAGGGGTACGACCTATGGCTACACCTTC. Translating gives CASSVRGTTYGYTF. Looking up the rest from reference TRBV2 and TRBJ1-2 gives the full variable domain: EPEVTQTPSHQVTQMGQEVILRCVPISNHLYFYWYRQILGQKVEFLVSFYNNEISEKSEIFDDQFSVERPDGSNFTLKIRSTKLEDSAMYFCASSVRGTTYGYTFGSGTRLTVV.

The rearrangement joins TRBV7-9 to TRBJ2-7; 9 bases map to TRBD1. This CDR3 has 15 residues. Germline V gene sequence: CDR1 SEHNR, CDR2 FQNEAQ (reference sequence). V dropped 4 bases and J dropped 4; count of bases not matched to a gene: 8. CDR3 bases: TGTGCCAGCAGCTCCCCGGACAGGGGTAATTACGAGCAGTACTTC. It encodes CASSSPDRGNYEQYF. The full variable domain, rest sourced from reference TRBV7-9 and TRBJ2-7, is DTGVSQNPRHKITKRGQNVTFRCDPISEHNRLYWYRQTLGQGPEFLTYFQNEAQLEKSRLLSDRFSAERPKGSFSTLEIQRTEQGDSAMYLCASSSPDRGNYEQYFGPGTRLTVT.

In this sample, this clone turned up once. The V call is TRBV5-1, the J call TRBJ2-7; perhaps TRBD1 as D (6 bases). The CDR3 totals 14 residues. Germline CDR1 reads SGHRS; CDR2 reads YFSETQ. Trimming removed 0 bases at V and 4 bases at J, with 11 bases between. Written as DNA, the CDR3 is TGCGCCAGCAGCTTGGTTGCAGGGGCGTACGAGCAGTACTTC. Encoded protein: CASSLVAGAYEQYF.

The rearrangement joins TRBV7-2 to TRBJ1-1; D remains ambiguous. In germline, CDR1 is SGHTA, CDR2 FQGNSA. The V and J ends lost 5 bases and 10 bases respectively, with 26 bases between them. The length of the CDR3 is 16 residues. CDR3 residues: CASSPLEAPLPLGAFF. CDR3 DNA: TGTGCCAGCAGCCCCCTTGAGGCGCCCCTTCCCCTCGGAGCTTTCTTT.

V is TRBV30 and J is TRBJ1-5; the D is unclear. V dropped 1 base and J dropped 4 bases, with 11 bases sitting between them. CDR1 and CDR2 from the germline V gene are GTSNPN and SVGIG (reference sequence). The CDR3 is 14 amino acids. The CDR3 DNA follows: TGTGCCTGGAGTGCCTGGACGGGGAATCAGCCCCAGCATTTT. Translation gives CAWSAWTGNQPQHF. Filled out from reference TRBV30 and TRBJ1-5, the complete variable domain reads SQTIHQWPATLVQPVGSPLSLECTVEGTSNPNLYWYRQAAGRGLQLLFYSVGIGQISSEVPQNLSASRPQDRQFILSSKKLLLSDSGFYLCAWSAWTGNQPQHFGDGTRLSIL.

The V gene is TRBV6-1, the J gene TRBJ2-1; tentatively, D is TRBD2 (6 bases). Germline CDR1 reads MNHNS; CDR2 reads SASEGT. V lost 3 bases, J lost 1 base, and 10 bases lay in between. The CDR3 is 15 residues long. The CDR3 region has the DNA TGTGCCAGCAGTGAGGCGGGGAGGTCCTACAATGAGCAGTTCTTC. Encoded protein: CASSEAGRSYNEQFF.

The chain recombines TRBV9 with TRBJ2-1; TRBD1 is a possible D gene (5 bases). Trimming cost V 0 bases and J 7 bases, with 8 bases left between them. Germline V gives CDR1 SGDLS, CDR2 YYNGEE. This CDR3 region has 13 residues. CDR3 bases: TGTGCCAGCAGCGTAGCTCGACAGAATGAGCAGTTCTTC. Translating gives CASSVARQNEQFF.

The V call is TRBV7-3, the J call TRBJ2-1; possibly TRBD2 for D (7 bases). V was cut by 5 bases and J by 4 bases, with 18 bases left in between. CDR1 SGHTA and CDR2 FQGTGA come from the germline V gene. This CDR3 contains 16 residues. This chain's CDR3 is CASSRGGGIPYNEQFF. The CDR3 DNA reads as TGTGCCAGCAGCCGGGGAGGGGGTATCCCGTACAATGAGCAGTTCTTC.

V is TRBV7-8 and J is TRBJ2-1, with 10 bases identical to TRBD1. The CDR3 is 12 amino acids. After removal of 5 bases from V and 9 bases from J, the junction contained 1 base not matched to a gene. Germline lookup yields CDR1 SGHVS and CDR2 FQNEAQ. CDR3 sequence (DNA): TGTGCCAGCAGCGACAGGGGGCCTGAGCAGTTCTTC. Its protein is CASSDRGPEQFF.

This clone was counted between two and nine times. This chain uses TRBV9 with TRBJ1-2; D gene unclear. Trimming pared 1 base from V and 1 base from J, leaving 8 bases between. CDR3 length: 14 amino acids. CDR1 and CDR2 from the germline V gene are SGDLS and YYNGEE. CDR3 in amino acids: CASSVNGINYGYTF. CDR3 nucleotides: TGTGCCAGCAGCGTAAACGGAATTAACTATGGCTACACCTTC.

The rearrangement links TRBV28 to TRBJ2-7, with D unclear. V was shortened by 2 bases and J by 3 bases, with 20 bases between the two germline ends. The CDR3 has 17 amino acids. Per germline, CDR1 MDHEN and CDR2 SYDVKM. The CDR3 DNA sequence: TGTGCCAGCAGTTTAGGCGCGGACCTCCATCGAGACTACGAGCAGTACTTC. It specifies CASSLGADLHRDYEQYF.

This chain uses TRBV9 with TRBJ1-1; 10 bases match TRBD1. J lost 5 bases, V lost 4 bases, and 5 bases had no gene match. The CDR3 has 14 residues. Germline values: CDR1 SGDLS, CDR2 YYNGEE. The CDR3 DNA follows: TGTGCCAGCAGCTCAGACAGGGGGCAAACTGAAGCTTTCTTT. Amino acids: CASSSDRGQTEAFF.

The CDR3 DNA follows: TGTGCCAGCAGTTACACCACGACAGGGACAACCGGGGAGCTGTTTTTT. Its protein is CASSYTTTGTTGELFF. The rearrangement links TRBV6-6 to TRBJ2-2; 7 bases line up with TRBD1. The CDR3 sequence is 16 residues long. Trimming at V came to 2 bases and at J to 5 bases, leaving 8 bases not matched to a gene. Germline V gives CDR1 MNHNY, CDR2 SVGAGI (reference sequence).

This clone was detected only a few times. This chain links TRBV28 with TRBJ1-4; D is unclear. The germline V and J ends were trimmed by 8 bases and 7 bases, with 23 bases remaining between them. This CDR3 contains 16 residues. Germline V lookup: CDR1 MDHEN, CDR2 SYDVKM. The CDR3 region has the DNA TGTGCCAGCTGCGCACACACCATGGGTATTGGTGAAAAACTGTTTTTT. Residues: CASCAHTMGIGEKLFF.

The chain couples TRBV2 to TRBJ2-7; 9 bases are a match to TRBD1. Trimming at V came to 3 bases and at J to 1 base, leaving 4 bases not matched to a gene. From germline, CDR1 is SNHLY and CDR2 FYNNEI. The CDR3 has 15 amino acids. CDR3 coding DNA: TGTGCCAGCAGTGATCCCGGGACAGGGTCCTACGAGCAGTACTTC. As protein: CASSDPGTGSYEQYF.

The chain uses TRBV28 and TRBJ2-7; perhaps TRBD1 as D (6 bases). CDR1 and CDR2 from the germline V gene are MDHEN and SYDVKM. V lost 5 bases and J lost 2, with 16 bases in between. The CDR3 length is 15 residues. The CDR3 DNA follows: TGTGCCAGCAGTCCACCCGTGGACAGCGCCTACGAGCAGTACTTC. Protein: CASSPPVDSAYEQYF.

The rearrangement links TRBV7-6 to TRBJ2-1; the D gene could be TRBD1 or TRBD2 (5 bases each). With 1 base removed from V and 9 bases from J, the gap between germline ends came to 7 bases. The germline CDR1 and CDR2 sequences are SGHVS and FNYEAQ. There are 12 residues in the CDR3. The CDR3 reads CASSLGGTEQFF. CDR3 DNA: TGTGCCAGCAGCTTAGGTGGGACTGAGCAGTTCTTC. Based on the CDR3 plus reference TRBV7-6 and TRBJ2-1, the full variable domain is GAGVSQSPRYKVTKRGQDVALRCDPISGHVSLYWYRQALGQGPEFLTYFNYEAQQDKSGLPNDRFSAERPEGSISTLTIQRTEQRDSAMYRCASSLGGTEQFFGPGTRLTVL.